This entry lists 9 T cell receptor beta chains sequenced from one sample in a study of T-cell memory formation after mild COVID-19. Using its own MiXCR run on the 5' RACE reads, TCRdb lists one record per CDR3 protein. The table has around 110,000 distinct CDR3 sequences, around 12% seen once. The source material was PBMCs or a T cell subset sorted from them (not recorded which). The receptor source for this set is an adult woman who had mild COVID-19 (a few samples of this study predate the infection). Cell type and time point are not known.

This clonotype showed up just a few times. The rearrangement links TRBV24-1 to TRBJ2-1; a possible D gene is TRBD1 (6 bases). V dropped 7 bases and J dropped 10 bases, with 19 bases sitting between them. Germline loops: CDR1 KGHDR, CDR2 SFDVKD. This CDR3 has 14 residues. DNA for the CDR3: TGTGCCACCAGCAGTACCTGGACAGACGGAGAGCAGTTCTTC. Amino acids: CATSSTWTDGEQFF.

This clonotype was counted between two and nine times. The CDR3, as DNA: TGCAGTGCTAGAGGACTAACCGGGACTTTAGGAGAGACCCAGTACTTC. Its translation: CSARGLTGTLGETQYF. The genes are TRBV20-1 and TRBJ2-5; D perhaps matches TRBD2 (6 bases). Germline assignment: CDR1 DFQATT and CDR2 SNEGSKA (reference sequence). The CDR3 runs to 16 residues. The V end was cut by 1 base, the J end by 4 bases, with 19 bases between.

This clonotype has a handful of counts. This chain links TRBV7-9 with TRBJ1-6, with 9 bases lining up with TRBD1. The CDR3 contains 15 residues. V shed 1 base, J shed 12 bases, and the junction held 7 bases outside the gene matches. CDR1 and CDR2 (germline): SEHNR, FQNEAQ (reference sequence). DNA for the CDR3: TGTGCCAGCAGCTTAGGTGGGACAGGGAATAAACCCCTCCACTTT. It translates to CASSLGGTGNKPLHF. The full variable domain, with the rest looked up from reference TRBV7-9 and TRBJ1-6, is DTGVSQNPRHKITKRGQNVTFRCDPISEHNRLYWYRQTLGQGPEFLTYFQNEAQLEKSRLLSDRFSAERPKGSFSTLEIQRTEQGDSAMYLCASSLGGTGNKPLHFGNGTRLTVT.

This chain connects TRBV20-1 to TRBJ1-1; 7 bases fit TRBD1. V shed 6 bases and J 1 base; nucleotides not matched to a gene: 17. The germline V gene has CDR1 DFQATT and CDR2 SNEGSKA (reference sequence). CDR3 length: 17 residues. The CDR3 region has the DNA TGCAGTGCCCCAGGGGGGGCAGAGGTTGGTTGGAACACTGAAGCTTTCTTT. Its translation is CSAPGGAEVGWNTEAFF.

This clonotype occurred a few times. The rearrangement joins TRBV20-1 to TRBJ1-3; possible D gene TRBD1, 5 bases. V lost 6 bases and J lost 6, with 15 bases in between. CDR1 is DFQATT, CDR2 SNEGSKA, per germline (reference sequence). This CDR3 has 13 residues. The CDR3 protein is CSAWGTSENTIYF. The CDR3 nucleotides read TGCAGTGCCTGGGGGACTTCGGAAAACACCATATATTTT.

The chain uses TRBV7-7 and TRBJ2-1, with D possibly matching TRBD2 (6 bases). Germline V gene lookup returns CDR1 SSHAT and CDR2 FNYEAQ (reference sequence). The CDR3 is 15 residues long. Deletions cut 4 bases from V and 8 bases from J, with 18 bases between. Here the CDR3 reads CASSSRLEGIDEQFF. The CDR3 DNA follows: TGTGCCAGCAGCTCCAGACTAGAAGGGATCGATGAGCAGTTCTTC.

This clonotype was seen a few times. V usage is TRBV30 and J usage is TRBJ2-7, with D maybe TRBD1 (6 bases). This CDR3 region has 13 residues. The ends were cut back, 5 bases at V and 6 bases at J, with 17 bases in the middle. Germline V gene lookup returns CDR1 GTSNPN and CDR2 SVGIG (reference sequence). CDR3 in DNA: TGTGCCTGGGAACCGGGACATTTGGCCGAGCAGTACTTC. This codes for CAWEPGHLAEQYF.

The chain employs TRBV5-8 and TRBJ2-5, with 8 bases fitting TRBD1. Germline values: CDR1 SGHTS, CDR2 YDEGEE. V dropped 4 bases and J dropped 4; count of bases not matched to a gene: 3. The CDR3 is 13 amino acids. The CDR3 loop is CASSQQGGETQYF. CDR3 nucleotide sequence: TGTGCCAGCAGCCAACAGGGGGGAGAGACCCAGTACTTC.

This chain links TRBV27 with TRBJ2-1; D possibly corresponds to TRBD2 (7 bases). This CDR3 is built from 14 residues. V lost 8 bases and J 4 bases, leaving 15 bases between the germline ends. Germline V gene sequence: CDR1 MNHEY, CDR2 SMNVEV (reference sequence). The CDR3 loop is CASWEGGHYNEQFF. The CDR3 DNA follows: TGTGCCAGCTGGGAGGGGGGGCATTACAATGAGCAGTTCTTC.